This is a list of T cell receptor beta chains from one sample in a study of Ad26.COV2.S vaccination and SARS-CoV-2 variants. Produced via immunoSEQ multiplex PCR; TCRdb's table is partial and in-frame only. The sample comprises hundreds of thousands of clones, more than 75% of which are singletons, and approximately 3.3% rests with the top ten. The sample in question was peripheral blood, obtained in a trial of Ad26.COV2.S vaccine versus placebo. The receptor set was obtained from a person aged 18-60 years who received the Ad26.COV2.S COVID-19 vaccine or a placebo. The CDR3 runs from the conserved cysteine through the conserved F or W. Each record gives: V gene, clone size, D gene, J gene, CDR3 DNA, CDR3 protein. The D gene is left open where the match is weak. Clone size is given for some rows only: seen once, a few or many times, or a class if the clone is expanded.

V gene: TRBV27
clone size: -
D gene: -
J gene: TRBJ2-3
CDR3 DNA: TGTGCCAGCAGTTTACGCTCAGGGGGCACAGATACGCAGTATTTT
CDR3 protein: CASSLRSGGTDTQYF

V gene: TRBV11-2
clone size: -
D gene: TRBD1
J gene: TRBJ1-4
CDR3 DNA: TGTGCCAGCAGCTTACGACAGGGGGACGATAATGAAAAACTGTTTTTT
CDR3 protein: CASSLRQGDDNEKLFF

V gene: TRBV5-4
clone size: few
D gene: -
J gene: TRBJ1-6
CDR3 DNA: TGTGCCAGCAGCTTCACGGGGGCGCGATCCTATAATTCACCCCTCCACTTT
CDR3 protein: CASSFTGARSYNSPLHF

V gene: TRBV12-3/TRBV12-4
clone size: -
D gene: TRBD1
J gene: TRBJ2-7
CDR3 DNA: TGTGCCAGCAGTCCAGACAGGGTCGAGCAGTACTTC
CDR3 protein: CASSPDRVEQYF

V gene: TRBV3-1/TRBV3-2
clone size: -
D gene: -
J gene: TRBJ1-3
CDR3 DNA: TGTGCCAGCAGCCAAGGGAGAAGAGTCTCTGGAAACACCATATATTTT
CDR3 protein: CASSQGRRVSGNTIYF

V gene: TRBV27
clone size: -
D gene: TRBD2
J gene: TRBJ2-1
CDR3 DNA: TGTGCCAGCAGTTTAAGTCTAGCGGTCTATGAGCAGTTCTTC
CDR3 protein: CASSLSLAVYEQFF

V gene: TRBV30
clone size: once
D gene: TRBD2
J gene: TRBJ2-1
CDR3 DNA: TGTGCCTGGAGGCTAGCGGGCTCCTACAATGAGCAGTTCTTC
CDR3 protein: CAWRLAGSYNEQFF

V gene: TRBV5-6
clone size: -
D gene: -
J gene: TRBJ1-1
CDR3 DNA: TGTGCCAGCAGCTTGGTTGGGGTGAACACTGAAGCTTTCTTT
CDR3 protein: CASSLVGVNTEAFF

V gene: TRBV18
clone size: -
D gene: TRBD1
J gene: TRBJ1-2
CDR3 DNA: TGTGCCAGCTCGCCGGGACAGGAGAATGGCTACACCTTC
CDR3 protein: CASSPGQENGYTF

V gene: TRBV5-1
clone size: -
D gene: -
J gene: TRBJ1-1
CDR3 DNA: TGCGCCAGCAGGCTACAGTATTCGAACACTGAAGCTTTCTTT
CDR3 protein: CASRLQYSNTEAFF

V gene: TRBV7-6
clone size: -
D gene: TRBD2
J gene: TRBJ2-2
CDR3 DNA: TGTGCCAGCAGCTTAGTCCTAGCGGGTCCCACCGGGGAGCTGTTTTTT
CDR3 protein: CASSLVLAGPTGELFF

V gene: TRBV2
clone size: -
D gene: TRBD2
J gene: TRBJ2-7
CDR3 DNA: TGTGCCAGCAGCCCGAGACTAGCGGGTGTCTACGAGCAGTACTTC
CDR3 protein: CASSPRLAGVYEQYF

V gene: TRBV9
clone size: -
D gene: TRBD1
J gene: TRBJ1-2
CDR3 DNA: TGTGCCAGCAGCCCTCATGATGACAGGGCCCTCTATGGCTACACCTTC
CDR3 protein: CASSPHDDRALYGYTF

V gene: TRBV6-2/TRBV6-3
clone size: -
D gene: TRBD1
J gene: TRBJ1-1
CDR3 DNA: TGTGCCAGCAGTCAGGGGGCTGAAGCTTTCTTT
CDR3 protein: CASSQGAEAFF

V gene: TRBV19
clone size: -
D gene: TRBD1
J gene: TRBJ2-3
CDR3 DNA: TGTGCCAGTAGTATACAGGGGGCAGGTTCGTTCGGAGATACGCAGTATTTT
CDR3 protein: CASSIQGAGSFGDTQYF

V gene: TRBV18
clone size: -
D gene: -
J gene: TRBJ1-1
CDR3 DNA: TGTGCCAGCTACCTCGGGCAGGACACTGAAGCTTTCTTT
CDR3 protein: CASYLGQDTEAFF

V gene: TRBV4-1
clone size: -
D gene: TRBD2
J gene: TRBJ2-1
CDR3 DNA: TGCGCCAGCAGACGACTAGCGGGGCCATACAATGAGCAGTTCTTC
CDR3 protein: CASRRLAGPYNEQFF

V gene: TRBV30
clone size: once
D gene: TRBD1
J gene: TRBJ2-7
CDR3 DNA: TGTGCCTGGAGGGTACCGGGACAGGGGTCCTACGAGCAGTACTTC
CDR3 protein: CAWRVPGQGSYEQYF

V gene: TRBV30
clone size: -
D gene: -
J gene: TRBJ1-1
CDR3 DNA: TGTGCTTCCGGAAGGGGAGGAACTGAAGCTTTCTTT
CDR3 protein: CASGRGGTEAFF

V gene: TRBV4-2
clone size: -
D gene: -
J gene: TRBJ1-1
CDR3 DNA: TGTGCCAGCAGCCCGCGTCCCGTCAACACTGAAGCTTTCTTT
CDR3 protein: CASSPRPVNTEAFF

V gene: TRBV4-1
clone size: -
D gene: -
J gene: TRBJ2-7
CDR3 DNA: TGCGCCAGCAGCCGACAATGGCTAGCTAACTACGAGCAGTACTTC
CDR3 protein: CASSRQWLANYEQYF

V gene: TRBV5-4
clone size: -
D gene: TRBD1
J gene: TRBJ2-5
CDR3 DNA: TGTGCCAGCAGCTTCGGACAGGGGCCGGAGACCCAGTACTTC
CDR3 protein: CASSFGQGPETQYF

V gene: TRBV6-2/TRBV6-3
clone size: -
D gene: -
J gene: TRBJ1-6
CDR3 DNA: TGTGCCAGCAGTTCAGACAGTTTCCGTCCCCTCCACTTT
CDR3 protein: CASSSDSFRPLHF

V gene: TRBV11-3
clone size: -
D gene: -
J gene: TRBJ2-3
CDR3 DNA: TGTGCCAGCAGCCAAGGGACGGCAGATACGCAGTATTTT
CDR3 protein: CASSQGTADTQYF

V gene: TRBV2
clone size: -
D gene: TRBD2
J gene: TRBJ2-3
CDR3 DNA: TGTGCCAGCTTGCGGGAGGCCGGAGATACGCAGTATTTT
CDR3 protein: CASLREAGDTQYF

V gene: TRBV4-1
clone size: once
D gene: TRBD2
J gene: TRBJ2-5
CDR3 DNA: TGCGCCAGCAGCCAAGATCGGGCTAGCGGGATCCAAGAGACCCAGTACTTC
CDR3 protein: CASSQDRASGIQETQYF

V gene: TRBV10-3
clone size: once
D gene: TRBD1
J gene: TRBJ1-2
CDR3 DNA: TGTGCCATCGGTACAGGGGGCTATGGCTACACCTTC
CDR3 protein: CAIGTGGYGYTF

V gene: TRBV18
clone size: -
D gene: TRBD1
J gene: TRBJ1-4
CDR3 DNA: TGTGCCAGCTCACCGTATACAGGGGGTGAAAAACTGTTTTTT
CDR3 protein: CASSPYTGGEKLFF

V gene: TRBV7-6
clone size: -
D gene: -
J gene: TRBJ2-3
CDR3 DNA: TGTGCCAGCAGCTTTAGGCGGGGTTCCACAGATACGCAGTATTTT
CDR3 protein: CASSFRRGSTDTQYF

V gene: TRBV7-3
clone size: -
D gene: -
J gene: TRBJ1-5
CDR3 DNA: TGTGCCAGCAGCTTATTCGACGGACAGCCCCAGCATTTT
CDR3 protein: CASSLFDGQPQHF

V gene: TRBV10-3
clone size: -
D gene: TRBD1
J gene: TRBJ1-6
CDR3 DNA: TGTGCCATCAACCCGACAGGGGATAATTCACCCCTCCACTTT
CDR3 protein: CAINPTGDNSPLHF

V gene: TRBV18
clone size: -
D gene: -
J gene: TRBJ1-2
CDR3 DNA: TGTGCCAGCTCACCCCTCGGGACCGATTTGGGTGGCTACACCTTC
CDR3 protein: CASSPLGTDLGGYTF

V gene: TRBV2
clone size: -
D gene: TRBD1
J gene: TRBJ2-7
CDR3 DNA: TGTGCCAGCAGTGAGGACAGGGGGCAACTTACCTACGAGCAGTACTTC
CDR3 protein: CASSEDRGQLTYEQYF

V gene: TRBV7-9
clone size: -
D gene: -
J gene: TRBJ2-1
CDR3 DNA: TGTGCCCACAGGGTGACCCACAATGAGCAGTTCTTC
CDR3 protein: CAHRVTHNEQFF

V gene: TRBV19
clone size: -
D gene: -
J gene: TRBJ1-1
CDR3 DNA: TGTGCCAGTAGTACGGCGGGAGCGGGTGGAAGAACTGAAGCTTTCTTT
CDR3 protein: CASSTAGAGGRTEAFF

V gene: TRBV2
clone size: -
D gene: -
J gene: TRBJ2-3
CDR3 DNA: TGTGCCAGCAGGATAGGTGTTAGCACAGATACGCAGTATTTT
CDR3 protein: CASRIGVSTDTQYF

V gene: TRBV29-1
clone size: -
D gene: TRBD2
J gene: TRBJ2-7
CDR3 DNA: TGCAGCGCCGCAGGGGCGGGAGGCTCCTACGAGCAGTACTTC
CDR3 protein: CSAAGAGGSYEQYF

V gene: TRBV9
clone size: -
D gene: -
J gene: TRBJ2-2
CDR3 DNA: TGTGCCAGCAGCGTAGGTCTCGGGAACACCGGGGAGCTGTTTTTT
CDR3 protein: CASSVGLGNTGELFF

V gene: TRBV27
clone size: -
D gene: TRBD1
J gene: TRBJ1-2
CDR3 DNA: TGTGCCAGCAGCCCCTTTCCCGGGACAGGGGCGGATCGGGGCTACACCTTC
CDR3 protein: CASSPFPGTGADRGYTF

V gene: TRBV19
clone size: -
D gene: TRBD2
J gene: TRBJ2-3
CDR3 DNA: TGTGCCAGTAGTATAGGCTCGGCGGGGGACCACACAGATACGCAGTATTTT
CDR3 protein: CASSIGSAGDHTDTQYF

V gene: TRBV27
clone size: once
D gene: -
J gene: TRBJ2-3
CDR3 DNA: TGTGCCACCCAGCAAACTAGCACAGATACGCAGTATTTT
CDR3 protein: CATQQTSTDTQYF

V gene: TRBV7-2
clone size: -
D gene: -
J gene: TRBJ2-1
CDR3 DNA: TGTGCCAGCAGCTTAGCCGGGGGACCCTACAATGAGCAGTTCTTC
CDR3 protein: CASSLAGGPYNEQFF

V gene: TRBV2
clone size: -
D gene: -
J gene: TRBJ1-4
CDR3 DNA: TGTGCCAGCAGTTACATCGGGGGGGATCAGGAAAAACTGTTTTTT
CDR3 protein: CASSYIGGDQEKLFF

V gene: TRBV12-3/TRBV12-4
clone size: -
D gene: -
J gene: TRBJ1-2
CDR3 DNA: TGTGCCAGCAGCAGACAGGACCCCTATGGCTACACCTTC
CDR3 protein: CASSRQDPYGYTF

V gene: TRBV19
clone size: -
D gene: -
J gene: TRBJ1-4
CDR3 DNA: TGTGCCAGTAGCGTTCCAGGGCTCGAAAAACTGTTTTTT
CDR3 protein: CASSVPGLEKLFF

V gene: TRBV7-9
clone size: -
D gene: TRBD1
J gene: TRBJ1-4
CDR3 DNA: TGTGCCAGCAGCCAGGGCGGGACAGGGGGCGAAAAACTGTTTTTT
CDR3 protein: CASSQGGTGGEKLFF

V gene: TRBV18
clone size: -
D gene: -
J gene: TRBJ2-1
CDR3 DNA: TGTGCCAGCTCACCAACAGGCTCTAACAATGAGCAGTTCTTC
CDR3 protein: CASSPTGSNNEQFF

V gene: TRBV7-3
clone size: -
D gene: TRBD1
J gene: TRBJ2-7
CDR3 DNA: TGTGCCAGCAGCTTTTCCGGGACAGGGGCCTACGAGCAGTACTTC
CDR3 protein: CASSFSGTGAYEQYF

V gene: TRBV28
clone size: -
D gene: -
J gene: TRBJ1-1
CDR3 DNA: TGTGCCAGCAAATTGACGCAGAACACTGAAGCTTTCTTT
CDR3 protein: CASKLTQNTEAFF

V gene: TRBV6-6
clone size: -
D gene: -
J gene: TRBJ2-2
CDR3 DNA: TGTGCCAGCATGGCGAGTGTCGCCGGGGAGCTGTTTTTT
CDR3 protein: CASMASVAGELFF

V gene: TRBV4-2
clone size: -
D gene: TRBD1
J gene: TRBJ1-1
CDR3 DNA: TGTGCCAGCAGCCATATGACAGGGACCACTGAAGCTTTCTTT
CDR3 protein: CASSHMTGTTEAFF

V gene: TRBV6-4
clone size: -
D gene: -
J gene: TRBJ2-1
CDR3 DNA: TGTGCCAGCAGTGAGCGGGTCGCCCGGGGGGAGCAGTTCTTC
CDR3 protein: CASSERVARGEQFF

V gene: TRBV19
clone size: -
D gene: -
J gene: TRBJ2-7
CDR3 DNA: TGTGCCAGTTCCTCCGGAGGGACCCGGGGCGATACCTACGAGCAGTACTTC
CDR3 protein: CASSSGGTRGDTYEQYF